This TCR beta chain comes out of a study of CD8 T cells in ankylosing spondylitis. Each TCR beta library was made by quantitative 5'-RACE that incorporated molecular barcodes. TCRdb re-called the 5' RACE reads with MiXCR, one entry per CDR3 protein. Of 160,000 or so distinct CDR3 sequences detected, 9.8% appear once; the ten largest clones hold over 12%. Regarding the study as a whole: What seemed typical of ankylosing spondylitis blood was a TCR beta motif built from roughly eight highly homologous variants. Disease-linked clones, CD8+, were relatively rare in peripheral blood.

This CDR3 has 15 amino acids. Germline V CDR1 and CDR2: LGHNA, YSLEER. V lost 0 bases and J 4 bases, leaving 13 bases between the germline ends. As to this clonotype: Its specificity is unknown.

The clonotype was recovered from a female donor with ankylosing spondylitis or in good health (not recorded which). The sample comprised blood, either unsorted or a sorted T cell fraction (not recorded which). This rearrangement joins TRBV4-3 to TRBJ2-7, with a weak D call TRBD1 (6 bases). The chain's CDR3 is CASSQEPGQGYEQYF. DNA for the CDR3: TGCGCCAGCAGCCAAGAGCCGGGACAAGGATACGAGCAGTACTTC.